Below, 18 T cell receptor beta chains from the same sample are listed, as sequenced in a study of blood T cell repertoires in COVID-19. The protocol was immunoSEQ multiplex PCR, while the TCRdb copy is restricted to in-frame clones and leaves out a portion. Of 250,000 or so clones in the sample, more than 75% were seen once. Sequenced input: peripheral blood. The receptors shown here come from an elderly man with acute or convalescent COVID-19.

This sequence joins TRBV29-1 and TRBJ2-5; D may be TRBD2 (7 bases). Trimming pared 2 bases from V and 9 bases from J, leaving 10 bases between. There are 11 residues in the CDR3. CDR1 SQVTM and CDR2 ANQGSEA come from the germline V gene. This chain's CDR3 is CSVERGGAQYF. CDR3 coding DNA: TGCAGCGTTGAAAGAGGGGGGGCCCAGTACTTC.

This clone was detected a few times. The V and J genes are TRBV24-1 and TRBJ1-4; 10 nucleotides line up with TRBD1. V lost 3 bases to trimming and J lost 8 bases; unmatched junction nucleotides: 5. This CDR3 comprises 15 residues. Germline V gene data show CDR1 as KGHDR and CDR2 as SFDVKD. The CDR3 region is CATSDPGTGEEKLFF. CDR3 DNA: TGTGCCACCAGTGATCCCGGGACAGGGGAAGAAAAACTGTTTTTT.

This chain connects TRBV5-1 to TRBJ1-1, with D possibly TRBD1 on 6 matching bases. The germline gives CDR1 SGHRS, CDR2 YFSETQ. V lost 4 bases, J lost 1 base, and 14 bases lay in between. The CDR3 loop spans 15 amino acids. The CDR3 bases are TGCGCCAGCAGCCGGGAGGGGACATCGAACACTGAAGCTTTCTTT. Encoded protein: CASSREGTSNTEAFF.

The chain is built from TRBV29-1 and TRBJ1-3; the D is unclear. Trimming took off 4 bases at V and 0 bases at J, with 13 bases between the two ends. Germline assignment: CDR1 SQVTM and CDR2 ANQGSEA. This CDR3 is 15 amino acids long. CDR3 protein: CSVGGGQASGNTIYF. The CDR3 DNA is TGCAGCGTTGGGGGAGGGCAGGCCTCTGGAAACACCATATATTTT.

DNA for the CDR3: TGCAGTGCTAGTTCACAGGGCAACTTAACGCAGGTCAACTCTGGAAACACCATATATTTT. It codes for CSASSQGNLTQVNSGNTIYF. The V and J genes are TRBV20-1 and TRBJ1-3; weak D call: TRBD1 (6 bases). With 3 bases removed from V and 0 bases from J, the gap between germline ends came to 27 bases. The CDR3 spans 20 residues. Germline V gene sequence: CDR1 DFQATT, CDR2 SNEGSKA (reference sequence).

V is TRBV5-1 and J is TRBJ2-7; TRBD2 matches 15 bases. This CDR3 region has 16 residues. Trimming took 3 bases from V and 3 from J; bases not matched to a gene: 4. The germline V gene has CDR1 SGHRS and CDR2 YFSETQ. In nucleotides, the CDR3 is TGCGCCAGCAGCTCGGGACTAGCGGGAGGAGACTACGAGCAGTACTTC. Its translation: CASSSGLAGGDYEQYF.

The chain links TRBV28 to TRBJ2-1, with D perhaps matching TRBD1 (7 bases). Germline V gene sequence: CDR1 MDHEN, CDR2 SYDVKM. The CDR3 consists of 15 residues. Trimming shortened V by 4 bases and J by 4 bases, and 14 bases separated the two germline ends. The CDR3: CASSYPGGGYNEQFF. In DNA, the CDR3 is TGTGCCAGCAGTTATCCAGGGGGAGGTTACAATGAGCAGTTCTTC.

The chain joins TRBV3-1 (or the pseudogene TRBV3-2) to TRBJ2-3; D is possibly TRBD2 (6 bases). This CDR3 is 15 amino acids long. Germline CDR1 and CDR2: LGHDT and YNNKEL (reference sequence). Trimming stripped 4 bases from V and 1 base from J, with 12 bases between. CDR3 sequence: CASSPRGGGTDTQYF. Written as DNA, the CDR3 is TGTGCCAGCAGCCCTCGGGGCGGGGGCACAGATACGCAGTATTTT.

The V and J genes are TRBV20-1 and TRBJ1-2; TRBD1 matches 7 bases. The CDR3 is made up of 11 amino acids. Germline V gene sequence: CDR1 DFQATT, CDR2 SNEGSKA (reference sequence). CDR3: CSRQGNYGYTF. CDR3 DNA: TGCAGCCGACAGGGAAACTATGGCTACACCTTC.

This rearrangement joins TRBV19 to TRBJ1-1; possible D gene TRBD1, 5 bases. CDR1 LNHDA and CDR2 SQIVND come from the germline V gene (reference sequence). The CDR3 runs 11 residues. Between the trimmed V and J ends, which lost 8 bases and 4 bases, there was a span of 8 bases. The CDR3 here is CASWRGTEAFF. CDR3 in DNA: TGTGCCAGTTGGAGGGGCACTGAAGCTTTCTTT.

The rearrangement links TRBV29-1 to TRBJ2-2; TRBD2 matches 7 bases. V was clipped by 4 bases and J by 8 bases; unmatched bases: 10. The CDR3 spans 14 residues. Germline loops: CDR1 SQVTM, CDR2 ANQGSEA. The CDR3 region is CSVAPHGEGGELFF. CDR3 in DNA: TGCAGCGTTGCCCCACATGGGGAGGGTGGGGAGCTGTTTTTT.

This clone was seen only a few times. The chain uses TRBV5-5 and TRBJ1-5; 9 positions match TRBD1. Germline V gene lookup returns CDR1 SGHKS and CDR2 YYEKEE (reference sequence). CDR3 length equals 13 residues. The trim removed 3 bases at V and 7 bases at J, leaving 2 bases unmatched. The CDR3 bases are TGTGCCAGCAGCTGGACAGGGGCCCAGCCCCAGCATTTT. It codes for CASSWTGAQPQHF.

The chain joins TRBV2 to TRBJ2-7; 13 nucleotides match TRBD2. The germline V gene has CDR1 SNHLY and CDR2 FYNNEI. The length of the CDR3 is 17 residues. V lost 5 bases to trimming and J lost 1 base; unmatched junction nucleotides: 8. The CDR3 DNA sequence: TGTGCCAGCAGTAGGACTAGCGGGGGCCTTCTGTCCTACGAGCAGTACTTC. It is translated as CASSRTSGGLLSYEQYF.

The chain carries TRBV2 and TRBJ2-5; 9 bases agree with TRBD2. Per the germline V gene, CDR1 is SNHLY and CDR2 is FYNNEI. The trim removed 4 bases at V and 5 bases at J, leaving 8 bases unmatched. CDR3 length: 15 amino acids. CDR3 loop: CASSVSSGSLETQYF. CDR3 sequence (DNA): TGTGCCAGCAGTGTTAGTAGCGGGAGTCTCGAGACCCAGTACTTC.

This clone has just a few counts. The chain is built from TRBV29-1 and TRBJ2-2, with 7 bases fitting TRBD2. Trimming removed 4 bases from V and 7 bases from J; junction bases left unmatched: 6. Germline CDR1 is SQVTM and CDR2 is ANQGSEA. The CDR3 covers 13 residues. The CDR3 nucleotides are TGCAGCGTTGGGATCGGGGGGAGCGGGGAGCTGTTTTTT. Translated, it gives CSVGIGGSGELFF.

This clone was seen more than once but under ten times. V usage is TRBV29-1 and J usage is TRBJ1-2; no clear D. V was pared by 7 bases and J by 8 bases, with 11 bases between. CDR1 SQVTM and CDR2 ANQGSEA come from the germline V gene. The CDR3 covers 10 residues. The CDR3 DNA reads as TGCAGCGCCGAAGGCGGAGGCTACACCTTC. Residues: CSAEGGGYTF.

The CDR3 protein is CASSLDRGRQPQHF. DNA for the CDR3: TGTGCCAGCAGCTTAGACAGGGGGAGACAGCCCCAGCATTTT. This rearrangement joins TRBV3-1 (or the pseudogene TRBV3-2) to TRBJ1-5, with 9 bases that match TRBD1. The trim removed 5 bases at V and 7 bases at J, leaving 6 bases unmatched. CDR1 is LGHDT and CDR2 is YNNKEL in the germline V gene (reference sequence). This CDR3 is 14 amino acids long.

CDR3 nucleotides: TGCGCCAGCAGCTGGGGGACAGGGCGGACTGAAGCTTTCTTT. This translates into CASSWGTGRTEAFF. The gene calls are TRBV5-1 and TRBJ1-1; 9 nucleotides agree with TRBD1. The junction had 5 bases not matched to a gene; V was cut back by 3 bases and J by 5 bases. The CDR3 consists of 14 residues. Germline assignment: CDR1 SGHRS and CDR2 YFSETQ.